This TCR beta chain was sequenced for a study of shared clonotypes between healthy human individuals. In the study overall: Every donor yielded three CD4 naive, three CD4 memory, two CD8 naive and one CD8 memory plate.

Those who donated were healthy HIV-negative adults, with no recent acute infections or vaccinations reported. Nashville, Tennessee was home to all donors, who were Caucasian adults. Sequenced by immunoSEQ multiplex PCR; TCRdb stores in-frame clones only, minus some. The table lists approximately 640,000 clones, around 72% of them singletons, with approximately 2% in the top ten. Losses at the gene ends were 3 bases for V and 7 bases for J; bases not matched to a gene: 6. CDR3 size: 14 residues. Germline V gene lookup returns CDR1 LNHDA and CDR2 SQIVND (reference sequence). The rearrangement links TRBV19 to TRBJ2-5; 9 nucleotides align to TRBD1. This receptor was identified in a woman younger than 45 in good health. Sequences were obtained from memory CD4+ T cells sorted from blood. Specified subset: CD45RA-negative fraction. CDR3 nucleotide sequence: TGTGCCAGTAGTATTTCACAGGGGGCAACGACCCAGTACTTC. It translates to CASSISQGATTQYF.